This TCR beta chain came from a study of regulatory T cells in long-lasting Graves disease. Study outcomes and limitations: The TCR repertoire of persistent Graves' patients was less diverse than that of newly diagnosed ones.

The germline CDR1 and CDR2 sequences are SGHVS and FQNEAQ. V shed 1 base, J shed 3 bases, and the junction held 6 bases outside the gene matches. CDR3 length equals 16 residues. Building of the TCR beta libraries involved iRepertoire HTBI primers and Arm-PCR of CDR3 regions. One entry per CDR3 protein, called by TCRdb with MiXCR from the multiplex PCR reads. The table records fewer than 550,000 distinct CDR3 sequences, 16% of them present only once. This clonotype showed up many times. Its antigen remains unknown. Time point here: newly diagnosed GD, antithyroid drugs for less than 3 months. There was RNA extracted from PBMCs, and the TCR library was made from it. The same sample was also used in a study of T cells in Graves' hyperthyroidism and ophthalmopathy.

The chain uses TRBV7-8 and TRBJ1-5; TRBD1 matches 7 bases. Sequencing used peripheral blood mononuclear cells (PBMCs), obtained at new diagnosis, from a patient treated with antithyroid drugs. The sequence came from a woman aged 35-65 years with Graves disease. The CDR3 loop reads CASSLEQGLFNQPQHF. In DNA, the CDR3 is TGTGCCAGCAGCTTAGAACAGGGGCTTTTCAATCAGCCCCAGCATTTT.